This entry lists 24 T cell receptor beta chains sequenced from one sample in a study of long-term antiretroviral therapy in people with HIV. They ran version v3.0 of the immunoSEQ assay at survey level. Measured with immunoSEQ multiplex PCR; TCRdb has only the in-frame clones, and not every one. The table lists 20,000 to 25,000 clones, roughly 82% of them singletons. The source was unsorted PBMCs, collected 0.1 years before starting antiretroviral therapy. These receptors originate from a man aged 18 to 30 with HIV.

This sequence joins TRBV4-1 and TRBJ2-7; the match to TRBD1 covers 9 bases. The CDR3 has 15 residues. The trim removed 4 bases at V and 4 bases at J, leaving 8 bases unmatched. The germline V gene encodes CDR1 MGHRA and CDR2 YSYEKL. The CDR3 region has the DNA TGCGCCAGCAGCCCCTGGGACAGGGCTGGGTACGAGCAGTACTTC. Residues: CASSPWDRAGYEQYF.

J is TRBJ2-1 and V is TRBV7-6; the D gene is possibly TRBD2 (5 bases). This CDR3 has 15 residues. Germline CDR1 SGHVS, CDR2 FNYEAQ. With 1 base removed from V and 4 bases from J, the gap between germline ends came to 11 bases. The CDR3 DNA sequence: TGTGCCAGCAGCTTAGACCGGGGTAGATACAATGAGCAGTTCTTC. This encodes CASSLDRGRYNEQFF.

V usage is TRBV15 and J usage is TRBJ2-7, with D perhaps being TRBD1 or TRBD2 (5 bases each). V was clipped by 3 bases and J by 2 bases, with 20 bases between them. CDR3 length: 17 residues. CDR1 is LNHNV, CDR2 YYDKDF, per germline (reference sequence). The CDR3 protein is CATSSGGLSTGPYEQYF. In DNA, the CDR3 is TGTGCCACCAGCAGCGGAGGTCTCTCCACAGGACCCTACGAGCAGTACTTC.

The chain uses TRBV4-3 and TRBJ1-4, with D unresolved. The V end was cut by 1 base, the J end by 5 bases, with 14 bases between. The CDR3 totals 16 residues. The germline V gene encodes CDR1 LGHNA and CDR2 YSLEER. The chain's CDR3 is CASSQGRAVWNEKLFF. In DNA, the CDR3 is TGCGCCAGCAGCCAAGGCCGGGCCGTCTGGAATGAAAAACTGTTTTTT.

The rearrangement joins TRBV19 to TRBJ2-7; the match to TRBD2 covers 7 bases. Per germline, CDR1 LNHDA and CDR2 SQIVND (reference sequence). The CDR3 has 14 residues. Unmatched junction bases numbered 11, after V lost 3 bases and J lost 9 bases. CDR3 sequence (DNA): TGTGCCAGTAGTATGGGAGTGGCTAGCGGAACGCAGTACTTC. It encodes CASSMGVASGTQYF.

This chain links TRBV29-1 with TRBJ2-3; no clear D gene. Germline values: CDR1 SQVTM, CDR2 ANQGSEA. This CDR3 spans 13 amino acids. The germline V and J ends were trimmed by 6 bases and 2 bases, with 12 bases remaining between them. CDR3 coding DNA: TGCAGCGTCGCCACGAGAAACACAGATACGCAGTATTTT. It yields the protein CSVATRNTDTQYF.

This chain connects TRBV27 to TRBJ2-7, with 9 bases fitting TRBD1. CDR3 length equals 15 residues. Per the germline V gene, CDR1 is MNHEY and CDR2 is SMNVEV (reference sequence). V lost 4 bases to trimming and J lost 3 bases; unmatched junction nucleotides: 7. DNA for the CDR3: TGTGCCAGCAGTTGGAAACAGGGGGCGTACTACGAGCAGTACTTC. It specifies CASSWKQGAYYEQYF.

Written as DNA, the CDR3 is TGTGCCTGGAGTGTACACAGGGGGCGAGGGTTAGGAGATACGCAGTATTTT. As protein: CAWSVHRGRGLGDTQYF. The chain employs TRBV30 and TRBJ2-3; 9 bases match TRBD1. Losses at the gene ends were 0 bases for V and 5 bases for J; bases not matched to a gene: 12. The CDR3 covers 17 residues. Germline V lookup: CDR1 GTSNPN, CDR2 SVGIG (reference sequence).

The chain recombines TRBV5-5 with TRBJ2-2; perhaps TRBD2 as D (6 bases). V was trimmed by 4 bases and J by 1 base, leaving 14 bases between them. This CDR3 contains 16 residues. Per germline, CDR1 SGHKS and CDR2 YYEKEE (reference sequence). The CDR3 sequence: CASSLSAGRNTGELFF. The CDR3 DNA reads as TGTGCCAGCAGCCTTTCGGCGGGGCGGAACACCGGGGAGCTGTTTTTT.

The chain links TRBV30 to TRBJ1-1; a possible D gene is TRBD1 (6 bases). The CDR3 totals 12 residues. In germline, CDR1 is GTSNPN, CDR2 SVGIG (reference sequence). With 1 base removed from V and 6 bases from J, the gap between germline ends came to 9 bases. CDR3 DNA: TGTGCCTGGAGTGCGGACAGCCCTGAAGCTTTCTTT. This sequence encodes CAWSADSPEAFF.

The rearrangement joins TRBV25-1 to TRBJ1-1; perhaps TRBD1 as D (6 bases). There are 15 residues in the CDR3. The germline V and J ends were trimmed by 4 bases and 4 bases, with 16 bases remaining between them. Germline loops: CDR1 MGHDK, CDR2 SYGVNS. The CDR3 nucleotides are TGTGCCAGCAGTGGGCGGGACACCCAGGGCACTGAAGCTTTCTTT. This codes for CASSGRDTQGTEAFF.

V usage is TRBV7-8 and J usage is TRBJ2-1; 11 positions agree with TRBD2. The CDR3 sequence is 16 residues long. With V trimmed by 4 bases and J by 5 bases, 7 bases remained unmatched. Per germline, CDR1 SGHVS and CDR2 FQNEAQ. CDR3 nucleotide sequence: TGTGCCAGCAGCTCCTTAGCGGGAGGGCTGGACAATGAGCAGTTCTTC. Its translation: CASSSLAGGLDNEQFF. Supplemented by reference TRBV7-8 and TRBJ2-1, the full variable domain reads GAGVSQSPRYKVAKRGQDVALRCDPISGHVSLFWYQQALGQGPEFLTYFQNEAQLDKSGLPSDRFFAERPEGSVSTLKIQRTQQEDSAVYLCASSSLAGGLDNEQFFGPGTRLTVL.

The rearrangement uses TRBV10-2 and TRBJ2-7; tentative D call: TRBD1 (5 bases). Looked up from germline, CDR1 is WSHSY and CDR2 is SAAADI. V was trimmed by 5 bases and J by 12 bases, leaving 14 bases between them. This CDR3 has 11 residues. CDR3 loop: CASSRGGPGYF. The CDR3 nucleotides read TGCGCCAGCAGTAGGGGCGGACCCGGGTACTTC.

Here the CDR3 reads CASSQDGGIGNQPQHF. Here the CDR3 DNA reads TGCGCCAGCAGCCAAGATGGGGGGATAGGCAATCAGCCCCAGCATTTT. The V call is TRBV4-1, the J call TRBJ1-5; D might be TRBD1 (5 bases). Looked up from germline, CDR1 is MGHRA and CDR2 is YSYEKL. This CDR3 is 16 amino acids long. V was pared by 0 bases and J by 2 bases, with 11 bases between.

V is TRBV12-5 and J is TRBJ2-1, with D maybe TRBD1 (5 bases). Germline CDR1 is LGHNT and CDR2 is FRNRAP. Trimming cost V 0 bases and J 2 bases, with 8 bases left between them. The CDR3 totals 15 residues. CDR3 loop: CASGLVTGPYNEQFF. The CDR3 region has the DNA TGTGCTAGTGGTTTGGTAACAGGCCCCTACAATGAGCAGTTCTTC.

The rearrangement joins TRBV5-1 to TRBJ2-3, with 10 positions matching TRBD1. After removal of 2 bases from V and 13 bases from J, the junction contained 10 bases not matched to a gene. This CDR3 region has 14 residues. Germline V gene lookup returns CDR1 SGHRS and CDR2 YFSETQ. In DNA, the CDR3 is TGCGCCAGCAGCTTACCGGGACAGGGGACGTTGGAGTATTTT. Translating gives CASSLPGQGTLEYF.

The CDR3 spells CASSRGDGELFF. The CDR3 bases are TGTGCCAGCAGTAGAGGGGACGGGGAGCTGTTTTTT. The rearrangement uses TRBV6-5 and TRBJ2-2; tentatively, D is TRBD1 or TRBD2 (5 bases each). Looked up from germline, CDR1 is MNHEY and CDR2 is SVGAGI. Trimming removed 5 bases at V and 7 bases at J, with 8 bases between. The CDR3 totals 12 residues.

The genes are TRBV10-3 and TRBJ2-1; 7 bases fit TRBD1. CDR1 and CDR2 (germline): ENHRY, SYGVKD. CDR3 length: 13 amino acids. V shed 6 bases, J shed 10 bases, and the junction held 9 bases outside the gene matches. CDR3 protein: CAISRDREREQFF. For the CDR3, the DNA is TGTGCCATCAGCCGTGACAGGGAACGGGAGCAGTTCTTC.

The V and J genes are TRBV6-1 and TRBJ2-5, with 9 bases that match TRBD2. CDR3 length: 15 residues. CDR1 is MNHNS and CDR2 is SASEGT in the germline V gene. V shed 6 bases, J shed 0 bases, and the junction held 5 bases outside the gene matches. CDR3 protein: CASSPQRGDQETQYF. CDR3 coding DNA: TGTGCCAGCAGCCCCCAGCGGGGGGACCAAGAGACCCAGTACTTC.

The chain couples TRBV19 to TRBJ2-2, with a weak D call TRBD2 (6 bases). The germline V gene has CDR1 LNHDA and CDR2 SQIVND (reference sequence). The length of the CDR3 is 15 residues. V was pared by 3 bases and J by 5 bases, with 13 bases between. The CDR3 spells CASSIYRGRTGELFF. CDR3 bases: TGTGCCAGTAGTATTTATCGGGGGAGGACCGGGGAGCTGTTTTTT.

This chain uses TRBV7-2 with TRBJ2-4; the D is unclear. The V and J ends lost 1 base and 8 bases respectively, with 9 bases between them. In germline, CDR1 is SGHTA, CDR2 FQGNSA. CDR3 length: 13 residues. As DNA, the CDR3 is TGTGCCAGCAGCTTAGTTGGGTTGGACATTCAGTACTTC. Translating it yields CASSLVGLDIQYF.

This clone appeared once. The rearrangement uses TRBV14 and TRBJ2-2; 9 nucleotides match TRBD2. This CDR3 spans 16 amino acids. Germline CDR1 is SGHDN and CDR2 is FVKESK. V was clipped by 1 base and J by 5 bases; unmatched bases: 5. CDR3 coding DNA: TGTGCCAGCAGCCAAGGGGCACTAGCGGGTACCGGGGAGCTGTTTTTT. Protein: CASSQGALAGTGELFF.

Notes on this clone: The sample carries other DNA sequences with the same CDR3. This chain links TRBV7-6 with TRBJ1-4; D may be TRBD1 (6 bases). Germline CDR1 is SGHVS and CDR2 is FNYEAQ. V shed 5 bases and J shed 0 bases, with 10 bases lying between them. The CDR3 is made up of 15 amino acids. CDR3 region: CASSPTGSTNEKLFF. CDR3 DNA sequence: TGTGCCAGCAGCCCGACAGGATCAACTAATGAAAAACTGTTTTTT.

V is TRBV7-2 and J is TRBJ2-7; perhaps TRBD2 as D (7 bases). Trimming pared 2 bases from V and 5 bases from J, leaving 13 bases between. CDR1 is SGHTA and CDR2 is FQGNSA in the germline V gene. The CDR3 sequence is 14 residues long. CDR3 coding DNA: TGTGCCAGCAGCTTAAGGGGGGGGCCCCACGAGCAGTACTTC. Translating it yields CASSLRGGPHEQYF.